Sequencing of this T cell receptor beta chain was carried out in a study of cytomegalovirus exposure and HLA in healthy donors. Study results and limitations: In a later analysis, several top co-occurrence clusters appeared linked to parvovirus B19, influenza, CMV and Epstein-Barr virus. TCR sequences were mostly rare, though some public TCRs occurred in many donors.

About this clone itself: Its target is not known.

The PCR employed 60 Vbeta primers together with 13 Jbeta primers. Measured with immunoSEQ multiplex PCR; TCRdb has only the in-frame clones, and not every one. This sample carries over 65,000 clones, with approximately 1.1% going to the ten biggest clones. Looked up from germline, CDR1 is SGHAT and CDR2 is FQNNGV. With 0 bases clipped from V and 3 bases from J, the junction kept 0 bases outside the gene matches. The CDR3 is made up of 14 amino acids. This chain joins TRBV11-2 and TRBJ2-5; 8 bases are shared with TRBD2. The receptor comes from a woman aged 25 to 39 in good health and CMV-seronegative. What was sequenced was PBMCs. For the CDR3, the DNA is TGTGCCAGCAGCTTAGAACTAGCGGAAGAGACCCAGTACTTC. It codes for CASSLELAEETQYF. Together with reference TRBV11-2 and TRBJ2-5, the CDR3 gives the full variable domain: EAGVAQSPRYKIIEKRQSVAFWCNPISGHATLYWYQQILGQGPKLLIQFQNNGVVDDSQLPKDRFSAERLKGVDSTLKIQPAKLEDSAVYLCASSLELAEETQYFGPGTRLLVL.